This T cell receptor (beta chain) was found in a study of blood T cells in healthy people across ages. For the study at large: Template switching captured about one barcoded beta molecule per two T cells. Findings and caveats of the study: The unsorted PBMCs prevented any conclusive comparison of naive versus antigen-experienced cells. While age rose, TCR beta diversity per million T cells dropped in a roughly linear way.

The CDR3 consists of 16 residues. Germline CDR1 ENHRY, CDR2 SYGVKD. V was clipped by 0 bases and J by 5 bases, with 15 bases between them. Comments on this clonotype: Its antigen is undetermined.

Combining a sample-barcoded 5' primer with a J-beta primer mix, a second PCR ran for roughly 6 to 12 cycles. Carrying 12 random nucleotides, a template-switch adaptor labeled each individual cDNA molecule. MiXCR, applied by TCRdb to the 5' RACE reads, yields one record per CDR3 protein. The table lists roughly 1,700,000 distinct CDR3 sequences, roughly 27% of them singletons. The chain links TRBV10-3 to TRBJ2-3, with a possible D match to TRBD2 (6 bases). The sequence derives from a woman aged 25-40 years in good health. Sequences were obtained from blood. The CDR3 loop is CAISESMGGVEDTQYF. CDR3 nucleotides: TGTGCCATCAGTGAGTCGATGGGCGGGGTCGAAGATACGCAGTATTTT.